This T cell receptor (beta chain) was documented in a study of synovial regulatory T cells in juvenile arthritis (dated by TCRdb to 2015 to 2017). In the study overall: Among the sequenced patients, three were classified as therapy-naive, methotrexate plus infliximab was given to one, methotrexate was given to about 6, and treatment information was unavailable for one. Using matched patient samples, the researchers compared TCRbeta CDR3 repertoires across three groups: blood iaTreg cells, other blood Treg cells and synovial fluid Treg cells. Effector T cell subsets from the study cohort were also sequenced for comparisons, but the Treg dataset by itself includes only blood Treg cells and synovial fluid Treg cells. TCR repertoire comparisons included Treg and Teff subsets from about a dozen JIA patients with active disease. Points the paper makes about the study in general: Across patients, iaTreg TCR repertoires were largely private and overlapped partially with synovial Teff repertoires and blood CPL repertoires. TCR diversity was lower in blood iaTreg cells than in other blood Treg cells, which is consistent with antigen-driven expansion. More CDR3 sequences were shared by synovial Treg cells with iaTreg cells than with other blood Treg cells, and a closer relation was confirmed by Chao-Jaccard similarity.

The CDR3 runs 15 amino acids, cysteine and phenylalanine included. No DNA sequence is on record. CDR1 and CDR2 are read off the germline V gene as SGHVS and FQNEAQ. As regards this clone: No cognate antigen has been identified for it.

The donors for the TCR repertoire analysis were roughly eleven juvenile idiopathic arthritis patients with active disease who had not reached inactive disease, of whom 3 were polyarticular and 8 were oligoarticular. The TCR-sequenced patients had a median age of about 12 years (range roughly 2.1-22.9) and median disease duration of roughly seven years (range 0.2-19.1). Samples for TCR repertoire analysis were collected at two centres in Italy. Peripheral blood mononuclear cells were separated on a Histopaque-1077 density gradient and then cryopreserved in roughly 90% FCS with roughly 10% DMSO. Receptor amplification or capture employed the immunoSEQ multiplex PCR assay. TCRbeta CDR3 sequencing was performed by Adaptive Biotechnologies. On the study's bioinformatics: To assess repertoire similarity, the researchers used the Chao-modified Jaccard index along with median clonotype overlap taken from 200 random subsamples at equal sample size. The similarity analyses were based on either productive nucleotide sequences or amino acid sequences translated in silico. To compare repertoires, the researchers applied hierarchical clustering with single linkage as well as t-SNE, based on Chao-modified Jaccard distances. Repertoire diversity was assessed with the Renyi index over a range of alpha values after the sample sizes were normalised. The source is immuneACCESS, and TCRdb retained only in-frame sequences with V and J called. Part of the clones is not carried over; for the studies checked, unresolved V genes explain less than half of this, and the remainder is unexplained. V and J calls and clone size are those listed in that table; D and trimming were worked out from the DNA. In this sample's table one finds 7,500 to 10,000 clones. Approximately 0.73% of the sample lies in the top ten.

The clonotype was recovered from a donor aged 2-29 years with juvenile idiopathic arthritis. The material sequenced was Treg cells from blood. The cell subset or site label of this sample denotes: remaining (HLA-DR-negative) circulating blood Treg cells. Recombination linked TRBV7-8 to TRBJ1-3; TCRdb designates TRBD1, a call that cannot be tested without DNA. The CDR3 loop reads CASSWDIYSGNTIYF.